These 14 T cell receptor beta chains were sequenced from one sample in a study of early T cells in non-severe SARS-CoV-2 infection (dated by TCRdb to the early 2020s). Libraries were prepared through 5' RACE. Sequencing instrument: NextSeq 500. TCRdb passed the public sequencing reads through fastp at Q25 and MiXCR, retaining productive beta sequences. All rows with the same CDR3 protein become a single entry with the most common DNA and genes. Across this sample there are under 80,000 distinct CDR3 sequences, with over 10% seen only once. Around 5.1% of the sample is taken by the ten largest. The specimen sequenced was whole blood. The receptors come from an adult who was a healthcare worker with PCR-confirmed SARS-CoV-2 infection or an uninfected control (not recorded which).

The rearrangement uses TRBV7-8 and TRBJ2-3; 10 bases are shared with TRBD2. This CDR3 is built from 16 residues. The junction had 7 bases not matched to a gene; V was cut back by 5 bases and J by 2 bases. Per the germline V gene, CDR1 is SGHVS and CDR2 is FQNEAQ. The CDR3 coding sequence is TGTGCCAGCAGCCACCCTAGCGGGGGATACACAGATACGCAGTATTTT. Protein product: CASSHPSGGYTDTQYF.

There are many counts of this clonotype. The CDR3 sequence: CASSLGGGSNEQFF. CDR3 nucleotides: TGTGCCAGCAGTTTAGGCGGGGGGAGCAATGAGCAGTTCTTC. This sequence joins TRBV27 and TRBJ2-1, with 8 bases fitting TRBD2. Germline V lookup: CDR1 MNHEY, CDR2 SMNVEV (reference sequence). CDR3 length: 14 amino acids. Losses at the gene ends were 2 bases for V and 6 bases for J; bases not matched to a gene: 3.

V gene TRBV7-6 combines with J gene TRBJ2-2; possibly TRBD1 for D (5 bases). Germline CDR1 is SGHVS and CDR2 is FNYEAQ. This CDR3 contains 13 residues. Between the trimmed V and J ends, which lost 8 bases and 1 base, there was a span of 8 bases. CDR3 DNA: TGTGCCAGCGAAGGGGAGAACACCGGGGAGCTGTTTTTT. As protein: CASEGENTGELFF.

V usage is TRBV29-1 and J usage is TRBJ1-1; D is undetermined. Germline V gene data show CDR1 as SQVTM and CDR2 as ANQGSEA. The CDR3 has 9 amino acids. V was pared by 7 bases and J by 4 bases, with 4 bases between. The CDR3 is CSGGTEAFF. In DNA form, the CDR3 reads TGCAGCGGTGGCACTGAAGCTTTCTTT. The complete variable domain, with remaining parts taken from reference TRBV29-1 and TRBJ1-1, reads SAVISQKPSRDICQRGTSLTIQCQVDSQVTMMFWYRQQPGQSLTLIATANQGSEATYESGFVIDKFPISRPNLTFSTLTVSNMSPEDSSIYLCSGGTEAFFGQGTRLTVV.

Many counts were recorded for this clonotype. This chain connects TRBV20-1 to TRBJ1-1, with 9 positions matching TRBD1. There are 15 residues in the CDR3. The junction had 8 bases not matched to a gene; V was cut back by 6 bases and J by 0 bases. Germline assignment: CDR1 DFQATT and CDR2 SNEGSKA (reference sequence). Here the CDR3 reads CSAGDRASMNTEAFF. CDR3 nucleotides: TGCAGTGCGGGGGACAGGGCTTCAATGAACACTGAAGCTTTCTTT.

This clonotype was observed at least ten times. The CDR3 bases are TGTGCCACCAGTGATGACGGGGCCGAGACCCAGTACTTC. Translation: CATSDDGAETQYF. The chain joins TRBV24-1 to TRBJ2-5, with D perhaps given as TRBD1 or TRBD2 (5 bases each). This CDR3 has 13 amino acids. CDR1 and CDR2 (germline): KGHDR, SFDVKD. The V gene lost 3 bases and the J gene lost 5 bases, with 9 bases spanning the gap.

This chain links TRBV27 with TRBJ2-7; tentatively, D is TRBD1 (7 bases). The germline V gene has CDR1 MNHEY and CDR2 SMNVEV (reference sequence). Trimming removed 3 bases from V and 2 bases from J, with 11 bases in between. The CDR3 runs 14 residues. CDR3 sequence: CASSFSRGAYEQYF. The CDR3 DNA reads TGTGCCAGCAGTTTCAGCAGGGGGGCCTACGAGCAGTACTTC.

This clonotype appeared many times. J is TRBJ1-1 and V is TRBV13; D is undetermined. Looked up from germline, CDR1 is PRHDT and CDR2 is FYEKMQ (reference sequence). The CDR3 extends over 12 amino acids. Between the trimmed V and J ends, which lost 3 bases and 9 bases, there was a span of 11 bases. DNA of the CDR3: TGTGCCAGCAGCTTCGGACCGGGCCAAGCTTTCTTT. Translation gives CASSFGPGQAFF.

This clonotype was observed a handful of times. V gene TRBV12-3 or TRBV12-4 combines with J gene TRBJ2-5; the match to TRBD2 covers 7 bases. The CDR3 consists of 13 residues. Trimming took 6 bases from V and 5 from J; bases not matched to a gene: 6. The CDR3 coding sequence is TGTGCCAGCAGGAGCGGGACTTGGGAGACCCAGTACTTC. Protein product: CASRSGTWETQYF.

The table lists this clonotype with a few counts. V and J are TRBV28 and TRBJ2-7, with D tentatively TRBD2 (6 bases). Per the germline V gene, CDR1 is MDHEN and CDR2 is SYDVKM. Trimming removed 7 bases at V and 5 bases at J, with 15 bases between. The CDR3 runs 13 residues. Written as DNA, the CDR3 is TGTGCCAGCACTCGCGGGGTATCCCACGAGCAGTACTTC. This sequence encodes CASTRGVSHEQYF.

This clonotype was seen repeatedly, ten times or more. V and J are TRBV25-1 and TRBJ2-2; D ambiguous. V dropped 7 bases and J dropped 7 bases, with 7 bases sitting between them. The CDR3 spans 11 residues. CDR1 and CDR2 (germline): MGHDK, SYGVNS. The CDR3, as DNA: TGTGCCAGCACCAGCGTCGGGGAGCTGTTTTTT. This codes for CASTSVGELFF. The whole variable domain, remainder taken from reference TRBV25-1 and TRBJ2-2, is EADIYQTPRYLVIGTGKKITLECSQTMGHDKMYWYQQDPGMELHLIHYSYGVNSTEKGDLSSESTVSRIRTEHFPLTLESARPSHTSQYLCASTSVGELFFGEGSRLTVL.

The gene calls are TRBV3-1 and TRBJ2-1; D gene ambiguous. V lost 0 bases and J lost 13, with 10 bases in between. This CDR3 is 12 amino acids long. CDR1 is LGHDT, CDR2 YNNKEL, per germline (reference sequence). The CDR3 DNA reads as TGTGCCAGCAGCCAAGACAAACTTCACCAGTTCTTC. Amino acids: CASSQDKLHQFF.

The sample holds many counts of this clonotype. The chain uses TRBV5-1 and TRBJ1-4, with TRBD1 matching 8 bases. Germline V CDR1 and CDR2: SGHRS, YFSETQ. The CDR3 is made up of 14 amino acids. Unmatched junction bases numbered 2, after V lost 4 bases and J lost 3 bases. CDR3 nucleotide sequence: TGCGCCAGCAGCCGACAGGGGCCTAATGAAAAACTGTTTTTT. Translating it yields CASSRQGPNEKLFF.

This clonotype was counted ten times or more. The chain couples TRBV19 to TRBJ2-1; D unclear. The CDR3 is 14 amino acids. The V and J ends lost 6 bases and 0 bases respectively, with 9 bases between them. Germline values: CDR1 LNHDA, CDR2 SQIVND (reference sequence). The CDR3 DNA is TGTGCCAGTAGCCGCCTTAACTCCTACAATGAGCAGTTCTTC. This gives the protein CASSRLNSYNEQFF.